This T cell receptor (beta chain) appears in the sequencing data of a study of blood T cells in healthy people across ages. Together with a sample-barcoded 5' primer, a J-beta primer mix was included in a second PCR lasting about 6 to 11 cycles. Each CDR3 protein is one row after TCRdb ran MiXCR on the 5' RACE reads. The table lists 350,000 to 450,000 distinct CDR3 sequences, about 55% of them singletons. The length of the CDR3 is 13 residues. Germline CDR1 MNHEY, CDR2 SVGEGT. V was cut by 2 bases and J by 1 base, with 4 bases left in between. This clonotype was counted between two and nine times. The J gene is TRBJ2-3, the V gene TRBV6-2 or TRBV6-3; D is unclear. The sequence was collected from a man in his 60s in good health. The sample comprised blood. The CDR3, as DNA: TGTGCCAGCAGTTACGGGGGCACAGATACGCAGTATTTT. It specifies CASSYGGTDTQYF.